The 9 T cell receptor beta chains below come from one sample, sequenced in a study of blood T cell repertoires in COVID-19. Assay used: immunoSEQ multiplex PCR; TCRdb lists only in-frame clones, some missing. This repertoire shows about 160,000 clones, roughly nine tenths found once; its top ten account for around 3%. The material sequenced was peripheral blood. The receptors here all came from a man between 60 and 75 years old with acute or convalescent COVID-19.

The chain carries TRBV2 and TRBJ1-2; 9 bases are shared with TRBD1. Germline values: CDR1 SNHLY, CDR2 FYNNEI. The J segment lost 5 bases and the V segment lost 8 bases, leaving 12 bases of the junction unmatched. The CDR3 covers 15 residues. The CDR3 DNA is TGTGCCAGCCCCGAGGGGACAGGGAAAATTTATGGCTACACCTTC. Encoded protein: CASPEGTGKIYGYTF.

V is TRBV5-1 and J is TRBJ2-1; 9 bases are shared with TRBD2. V shed 1 base, J shed 7 bases, and the junction held 3 bases outside the gene matches. Germline V gene sequence: CDR1 SGHRS, CDR2 YFSETQ. CDR3 length: 14 amino acids. CDR3 region: CASSLTAGGNEQFF. CDR3 nucleotides: TGCGCCAGCAGCTTGACAGCGGGGGGAAATGAGCAGTTCTTC.

This chain joins TRBV3-1 (or the pseudogene TRBV3-2) and TRBJ2-2; 10 nucleotides agree with TRBD1. The CDR3 sequence is 18 residues long. J gave up 4 bases and V 4 bases, and 12 bases lay outside the gene matches. CDR1 and CDR2 (germline): LGHDT, YNNKEL (reference sequence). In DNA, the CDR3 is TGTGCCAGCAGCCTACGGGACAGGGGTCCGATAGGCACCGGGGAGCTGTTTTTT. It specifies CASSLRDRGPIGTGELFF.

This clone was detected once. The chain carries TRBV7-8 and TRBJ1-3; D may be TRBD1 (6 bases). The CDR3 is 15 residues long. The germline V and J ends were trimmed by 3 bases and 0 bases, with 9 bases remaining between them. Germline lookup yields CDR1 SGHVS and CDR2 FQNEAQ. The CDR3 DNA reads TGTGCCAGCAGCTTCCGGACAGCCTCTGGAAACACCATATATTTT. Translation gives CASSFRTASGNTIYF.

The chain has TRBV14 and TRBJ1-2; perhaps TRBD1 as D (6 bases). The CDR3 totals 16 residues. CDR1 and CDR2 from the germline V gene are SGHDN and FVKESK. Trimming cost V 3 bases and J 2 bases, with 16 bases left between them. CDR3 residues: CASSHFRTARNYGYTF. CDR3 sequence (DNA): TGTGCCAGCAGCCATTTTCGGACAGCCCGAAACTATGGCTACACCTTC.

Only one count was recorded for this clone. The V call is TRBV6-6, the J call TRBJ1-6; perhaps TRBD1 as D (5 bases). The CDR3 is 15 residues long. CDR1 and CDR2 (germline): MNHNY, SVGAGI (reference sequence). Trimming shortened V by 6 bases and J by 2 bases, and 11 bases separated the two germline ends. The CDR3, as DNA: TGTGCCAGCAGCCCCGGGACTGCCTATAATTCACCCCTCCACTTT. This gives the protein CASSPGTAYNSPLHF.

This clone appeared once. The chain carries TRBV30 and TRBJ2-1; D remains ambiguous. This CDR3 has 12 residues. Trimming removed 0 bases from V and 6 bases from J, with 6 bases in between. In germline, CDR1 is GTSNPN, CDR2 SVGIG (reference sequence). CDR3 nucleotide sequence: TGTGCCTGGAGTGTATTAGCCAATGAGCAGTTCTTC. Protein product: CAWSVLANEQFF.

The gene calls are TRBV5-6 and TRBJ2-1, with 8 bases matching TRBD2. This CDR3 region has 15 residues. V lost 4 bases to trimming and J lost 4 bases; unmatched junction nucleotides: 7. Germline lookup yields CDR1 SGHDT and CDR2 YYEEEE. CDR3 bases: TGTGCCAGCAGCCCCAGAGGCGGGGGGTACAATGAGCAGTTCTTC. It codes for CASSPRGGGYNEQFF.

The V and J genes are TRBV18 and TRBJ1-5; D is uncertain. Trimming removed 1 base from V and 4 bases from J, with 8 bases in between. CDR1 and CDR2 (germline): KGHSH, LQKENI. The CDR3 runs to 14 residues. As DNA, the CDR3 is TGTGCCAGCTCACCACGGGCAGAAAATCAGCCCCAGCATTTT. Translation: CASSPRAENQPQHF. Full variable domain (missing parts from reference TRBV18 and TRBJ1-5): NAGVMQNPRHLVRRRGQEARLRCSPMKGHSHVYWYRQLPEEGLKFMVYLQKENIIDESGMPKERFSAEFPKEGPSILRIQQVVRGDSAAYFCASSPRAENQPQHFGDGTRLSIL.